The 23 T cell receptor beta chains below come from one sample, sequenced in a study of shared clonotypes between healthy human individuals. Terminally differentiated effector memory CD45RA+ cells were left out of the naive CD8 fraction, which was CD45RO-negative and positively selected for CCR7. The protocol was immunoSEQ multiplex PCR, while the TCRdb copy is restricted to in-frame clones and leaves out a portion. The sample lists under 2,000,000 clones, 85% to 95% occurring once. Input material: naive CD8+ T cells sorted from blood. These receptors all stem from a man between 18 and 35 years old in good health.

V and J are TRBV27 and TRBJ2-2; perhaps TRBD1 as D (7 bases). The CDR3 spans 14 residues. Germline CDR1 is MNHEY and CDR2 is SMNVEV (reference sequence). Between the trimmed V and J ends, which lost 8 bases and 6 bases, there was a span of 16 bases. CDR3 sequence reads: CASRQGGTAGELFF. The CDR3 DNA is TGTGCCAGCCGACAGGGAGGAACCGCCGGGGAGCTGTTTTTT.

The V and J genes are TRBV4-1 and TRBJ2-3; TRBD1 matches 10 bases. The germline gives CDR1 MGHRA, CDR2 YSYEKL. This CDR3 region has 19 residues. V trimming: 1 base; J trimming: 2 bases; junction bases outside the gene matches: 12. The CDR3 sequence: CASSQGGTGVVWDTDTQYF. In nucleotides, the CDR3 is TGCGCCAGCAGCCAAGGGGGGACAGGGGTGGTTTGGGACACAGATACGCAGTATTTT.

This sequence joins TRBV4-1 and TRBJ2-7; D gene ambiguous. CDR3 length: 14 residues. CDR1 and CDR2 (germline): MGHRA, YSYEKL. Trimming cost V 1 base and J 0 bases, with 7 bases left between them. The CDR3 bases are TGCGCCAGCAGCCAAGTGGGCAACTCCTACGAGCAGTACTTC. Protein product: CASSQVGNSYEQYF.

The V call is TRBV2, the J call TRBJ2-3; D gene unclear. This CDR3 comprises 10 residues. Germline V lookup: CDR1 SNHLY, CDR2 FYNNEI. V was clipped by 5 bases and J by 6 bases, with 3 bases between them. This chain's CDR3 is CASSRDTQYF. As DNA, the CDR3 is TGTGCCAGCAGTAGGGATACGCAGTATTTT.

The chain uses TRBV7-8 and TRBJ1-4; 8 bases fit TRBD1. V lost 4 bases, J lost 8 bases, and 12 bases stayed unmatched. Germline-derived CDR1 and CDR2 are SGHVS and FQNEAQ. This CDR3 spans 16 amino acids. CDR3 region: CASSSPGTGEREKLFF. For the CDR3, the DNA is TGTGCCAGCAGCTCCCCTGGGACAGGCGAACGAGAAAAACTGTTTTTT.

Points on this clone: Other DNA sequences in this specimen translate into the identical CDR3. The chain has TRBV4-1 and TRBJ2-5; TRBD1 matches 8 bases. J lost 1 base, V lost 1 base, and 2 bases had no gene match. The germline CDR1 and CDR2 sequences are MGHRA and YSYEKL. The CDR3 has 15 residues. CDR3 region: CASSQAGTGQETQYF. The DNA of the CDR3 is TGCGCCAGCAGCCAAGCTGGGACAGGCCAAGAGACCCAGTACTTC.

V is TRBV28 and J is TRBJ2-5; 11 bases match TRBD1. The germline V gene has CDR1 MDHEN and CDR2 SYDVKM. This CDR3 region has 13 residues. J was trimmed by 5 bases and V by 4 bases; bases with no gene match: 0. CDR3 in amino acids: CASSWDRGETQYF. CDR3 DNA: TGTGCCAGCAGTTGGGACAGGGGGGAGACCCAGTACTTC.

The rearrangement joins TRBV4-1 to TRBJ1-4; D is uncertain. The V and J ends lost 6 bases and 7 bases respectively, with 18 bases between them. The CDR3 sequence is 15 residues long. Per germline, CDR1 MGHRA and CDR2 YSYEKL. The CDR3 protein is CASRSPGAVREKLFF. CDR3 in DNA: TGCGCCAGCAGAAGTCCAGGCGCCGTACGTGAAAAACTGTTTTTT.

The J gene is TRBJ2-7, the V gene TRBV5-1, with 10 bases matching TRBD1. The junction had 6 bases not matched to a gene; V was cut back by 6 bases and J by 3 bases. The CDR3 has 14 residues. The germline V gene has CDR1 SGHRS and CDR2 YFSETQ. CDR3 sequence: CASTGTGALYEQYF. CDR3 coding DNA: TGCGCCAGCACCGGGACAGGGGCGCTCTACGAGCAGTACTTC.

The V gene is TRBV27, the J gene TRBJ2-7; D call uncertain. The CDR3 spans 13 residues. CDR1 and CDR2 (germline): MNHEY, SMNVEV (reference sequence). V lost 2 bases to trimming and J lost 6 bases, with 11 bases between them. This CDR3 is CASSLHSESEQYF. Here the CDR3 DNA reads TGTGCCAGCAGTTTACATTCTGAGTCCGAGCAGTACTTC.

V gene TRBV6-1 combines with J gene TRBJ2-7; D uncertain. The germline gives CDR1 MNHNS, CDR2 SASEGT. Trimming left V 4 bases short and J 0 bases short, with 7 bases between. CDR3 length equals 13 residues. Here the CDR3 reads CASSVVDSYEQYF. CDR3 DNA sequence: TGTGCCAGCAGTGTCGTGGACTCCTACGAGCAGTACTTC.

The chain recombines TRBV10-2 with TRBJ1-1; D possibly corresponds to TRBD1 (6 bases). Trimming cost V 8 bases and J 4 bases, with 14 bases left between them. Germline CDR1 is WSHSY and CDR2 is SAAADI. The CDR3 extends over 13 amino acids. The CDR3 sequence is CASGWGAGTEAFF. The CDR3 DNA reads as TGCGCCAGCGGCTGGGGGGCCGGCACTGAAGCTTTCTTT.

The rearrangement links TRBV30 to TRBJ2-3; D call uncertain. The CDR3 length is 13 residues. Trimming cost V 8 bases and J 2 bases, with 14 bases left between them. Germline lookup yields CDR1 GTSNPN and CDR2 SVGIG (reference sequence). The CDR3 sequence: CARTDSITDTQYF. DNA for the CDR3: TGTGCCAGGACCGACTCCATCACAGATACGCAGTATTTT.

V usage is TRBV19 and J usage is TRBJ2-7, with D perhaps TRBD1 or TRBD2 (7 bases each). V shed 3 bases and J shed 5 bases, with 20 bases lying between them. Germline V gene sequence: CDR1 LNHDA, CDR2 SQIVND (reference sequence). This CDR3 has 16 residues. CDR3 residues: CASSIGHTGDYHEQYF. The CDR3 DNA reads TGTGCCAGTAGTATTGGACACACAGGGGACTACCACGAGCAGTACTTC.

The chain uses TRBV20-1 and TRBJ2-7; no reliable D call. Germline V lookup: CDR1 DFQATT, CDR2 SNEGSKA (reference sequence). The CDR3 spans 10 residues. Trimming shortened V by 7 bases and J by 7 bases, and 11 bases separated the two germline ends. Here the CDR3 DNA reads TGCAGTGGACTCCAAGGGGAGCAGTACTTC. It encodes CSGLQGEQYF.

The chain has TRBV9 and TRBJ2-2, with 14 bases identical to TRBD2. The V and J ends lost 7 bases and 3 bases, in that order; junction bases with no gene match: 2. Germline CDR1 SGDLS, CDR2 YYNGEE. This CDR3 is 15 amino acids long. Here the CDR3 reads CASQGLAGDTGELFF. CDR3 coding DNA: TGTGCCAGCCAGGGACTAGCGGGAGACACCGGGGAGCTGTTTTTT.

The rearrangement uses TRBV2 and TRBJ2-2; D possibly corresponds to TRBD1 (5 bases). V lost 10 bases and J lost 5, with 11 bases in between. This CDR3 spans 12 amino acids. Germline V CDR1 and CDR2: SNHLY, FYNNEI. CDR3 sequence: CATPRATGELFF. Here the CDR3 DNA reads TGTGCCACCCCCAGGGCGACCGGGGAGCTGTTTTTT. Looking up the rest from reference TRBV2 and TRBJ2-2 gives the full variable domain: EPEVTQTPSHQVTQMGQEVILRCVPISNHLYFYWYRQILGQKVEFLVSFYNNEISEKSEIFDDQFSVERPDGSNFTLKIRSTKLEDSAMYFCATPRATGELFFGEGSRLTVL.

The rearrangement uses TRBV6-6 and TRBJ1-2, with D tentatively TRBD1 (5 bases). Trimming shortened V by 2 bases and J by 6 bases, and 16 bases separated the two germline ends. The CDR3 covers 15 residues. CDR1 and CDR2 (germline): MNHNY, SVGAGI (reference sequence). In DNA, the CDR3 is TGTGCCAGCAGTTACCCTCCTGAGGGGCGGGATGGCTACACCTTC. This encodes CASSYPPEGRDGYTF.

The chain joins TRBV6-6 to TRBJ2-7, with D tentatively TRBD1 (6 bases). Per germline, CDR1 MNHNY and CDR2 SVGAGI (reference sequence). The CDR3 is 14 residues long. With 5 bases removed from V and 7 bases from J, the gap between germline ends came to 18 bases. CDR3 sequence (DNA): TGTGCCAGCAGTCCCCTTACGACAGGAAGGGAGCAGTACTTC. Protein: CASSPLTTGREQYF.

V and J are TRBV6-5 and TRBJ2-7; 11 nucleotides align to TRBD2. The germline V gene encodes CDR1 MNHEY and CDR2 SVGAGI. V lost 0 bases, J lost 5 bases, and 3 bases stayed unmatched. This CDR3 comprises 15 residues. CDR3 loop: CASSYSTSGSDEQYF. In DNA, the CDR3 is TGTGCCAGCAGTTACTCAACTAGCGGGAGCGACGAGCAGTACTTC.

This clone was seen just once. The CDR3 nucleotides read TGTGCCAGCAGCCAGATCATGGGACAGACGAACACTGAAGCTTTCTTT. Residues: CASSQIMGQTNTEAFF. The chain combines TRBV7-2 with TRBJ1-1; TRBD1 matches at 7 bases. Germline lookup yields CDR1 SGHTA and CDR2 FQGNSA. This CDR3 is 16 amino acids long. The V gene end was trimmed by 5 bases and the J gene end by 1 base; junction bases not matched to a gene: 10.

This chain connects TRBV6-1 to TRBJ2-7; no clear D. The ends were cut back, 5 bases at V and 2 bases at J, with 10 bases in the middle. Germline values: CDR1 MNHNS, CDR2 SASEGT. This CDR3 has 13 residues. The CDR3 is CASSTANTYEQYF. The CDR3 DNA is TGTGCCAGCAGTACAGCTAATACCTACGAGCAGTACTTC.

A word on this clone: The same CDR3 also results from other DNA sequences found in this sample. V usage is TRBV27 and J usage is TRBJ1-5; 7 nucleotides agree with TRBD1. CDR1 MNHEY and CDR2 SMNVEV come from the germline V gene (reference sequence). J gave up 2 bases and V 6 bases, and 4 bases lay outside the gene matches. The CDR3 is 14 amino acids. Written as DNA, the CDR3 is TGTGCCAGCAGCATAACAGGGGGCAATCAGCCCCAGCATTTT. Its protein is CASSITGGNQPQHF.